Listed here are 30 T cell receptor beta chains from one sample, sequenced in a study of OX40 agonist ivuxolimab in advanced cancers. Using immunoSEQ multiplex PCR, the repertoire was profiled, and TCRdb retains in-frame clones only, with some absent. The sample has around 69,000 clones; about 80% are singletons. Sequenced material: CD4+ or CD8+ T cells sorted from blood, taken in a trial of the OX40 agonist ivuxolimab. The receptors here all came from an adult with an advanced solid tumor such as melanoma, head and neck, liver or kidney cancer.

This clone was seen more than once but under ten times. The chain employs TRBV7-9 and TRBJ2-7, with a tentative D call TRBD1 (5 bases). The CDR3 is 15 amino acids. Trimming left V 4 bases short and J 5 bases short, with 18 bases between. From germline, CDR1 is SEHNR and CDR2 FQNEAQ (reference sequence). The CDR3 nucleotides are TGTGCCAGCAGCTCCTCTCAGGGAATGATCCACGAGCAGTACTTC. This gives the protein CASSSSQGMIHEQYF.

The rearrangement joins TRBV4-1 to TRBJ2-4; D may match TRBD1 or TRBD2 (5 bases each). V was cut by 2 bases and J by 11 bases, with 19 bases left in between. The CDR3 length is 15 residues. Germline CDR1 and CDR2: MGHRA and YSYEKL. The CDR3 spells CASSQPKGGRAVQYF. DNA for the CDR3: TGCGCCAGCAGCCAACCTAAAGGAGGCAGGGCTGTTCAGTACTTC.

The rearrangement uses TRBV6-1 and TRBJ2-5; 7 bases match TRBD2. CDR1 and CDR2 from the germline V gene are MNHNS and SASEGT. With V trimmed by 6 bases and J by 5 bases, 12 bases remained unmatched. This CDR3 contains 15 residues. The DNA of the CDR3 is TGTGCCAGCAGGCCGGGACTAAGTTTATTTGAGACCCAGTACTTC. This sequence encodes CASRPGLSLFETQYF.

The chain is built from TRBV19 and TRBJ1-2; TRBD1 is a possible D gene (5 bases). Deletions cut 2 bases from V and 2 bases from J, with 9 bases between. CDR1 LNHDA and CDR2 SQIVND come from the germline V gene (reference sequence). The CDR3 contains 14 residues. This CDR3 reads CASSISAGNYGYTF. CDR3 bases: TGTGCCAGTAGTATATCGGCAGGGAACTATGGCTACACCTTC.

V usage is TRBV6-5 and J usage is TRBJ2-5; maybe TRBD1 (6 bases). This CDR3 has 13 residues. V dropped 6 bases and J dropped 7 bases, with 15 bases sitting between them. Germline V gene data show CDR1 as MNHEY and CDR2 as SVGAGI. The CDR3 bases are TGTGCCAGCAGCTTACAGGGCCCGGGGACCCAGTACTTC. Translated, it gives CASSLQGPGTQYF.

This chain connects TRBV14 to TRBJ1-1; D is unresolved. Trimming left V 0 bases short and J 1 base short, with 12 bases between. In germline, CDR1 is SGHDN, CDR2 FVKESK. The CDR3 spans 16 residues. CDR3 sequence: CASSQEKTRSNTEAFF. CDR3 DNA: TGTGCCAGCAGCCAAGAAAAAACCAGGTCGAACACTGAAGCTTTCTTT. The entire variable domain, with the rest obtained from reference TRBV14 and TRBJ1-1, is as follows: EAGVTQFPSHSVIEKGQTVTLRCDPISGHDNLYWYRRVMGKEIKFLLHFVKESKQDESGMPNNRFLAERTGGTYSTLKVQPAELEDSGVYFCASSQEKTRSNTEAFFGQGTRLTVV.

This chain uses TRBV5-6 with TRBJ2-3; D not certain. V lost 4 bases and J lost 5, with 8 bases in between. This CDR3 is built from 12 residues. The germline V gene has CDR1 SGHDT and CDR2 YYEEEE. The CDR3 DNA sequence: TGTGCCAGCAGCCCGTTAGAAGATACGCAGTATTTT. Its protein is CASSPLEDTQYF.

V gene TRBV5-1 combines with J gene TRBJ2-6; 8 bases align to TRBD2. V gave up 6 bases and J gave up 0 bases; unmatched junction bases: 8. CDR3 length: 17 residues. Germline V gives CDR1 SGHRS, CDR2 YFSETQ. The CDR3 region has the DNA TGCGCCAGCAACCCGGGACTAGTCTTCTCTGGGGCCAACGTCCTGACTTTC. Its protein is CASNPGLVFSGANVLTF.

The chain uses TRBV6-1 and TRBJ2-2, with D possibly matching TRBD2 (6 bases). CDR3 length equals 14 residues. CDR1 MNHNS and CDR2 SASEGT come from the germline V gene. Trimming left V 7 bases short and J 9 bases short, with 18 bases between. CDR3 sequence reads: CASNLAGRVRELFF. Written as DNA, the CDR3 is TGTGCCAGCAATTTGGCGGGGCGGGTTCGGGAGCTGTTTTTT.

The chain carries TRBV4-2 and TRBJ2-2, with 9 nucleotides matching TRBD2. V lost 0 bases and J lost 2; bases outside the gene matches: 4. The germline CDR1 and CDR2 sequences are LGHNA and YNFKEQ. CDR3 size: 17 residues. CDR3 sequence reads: CASSQEFSGGNTGELFF. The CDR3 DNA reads TGTGCCAGCAGCCAAGAATTTAGCGGGGGAAACACCGGGGAGCTGTTTTTT.

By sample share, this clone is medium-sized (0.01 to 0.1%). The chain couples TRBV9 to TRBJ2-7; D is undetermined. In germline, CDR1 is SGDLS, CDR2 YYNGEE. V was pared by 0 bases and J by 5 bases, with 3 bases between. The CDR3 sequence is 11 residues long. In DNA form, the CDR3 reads TGTGCCAGCAGCGTAGGGGACGAGCAGTACTTC. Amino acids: CASSVGDEQYF.

The CDR3 reads CASSLVPSGDTDTQYF. The CDR3 bases are TGCGCCAGCAGCTTGGTGCCTAGCGGGGATACAGATACGCAGTATTTT. The genes are TRBV5-1 and TRBJ2-3; 9 nucleotides line up with TRBD2. Germline V gives CDR1 SGHRS, CDR2 YFSETQ. Trimming cost V 0 bases and J 3 bases; bases outside gene matches: 5. This CDR3 contains 16 residues.

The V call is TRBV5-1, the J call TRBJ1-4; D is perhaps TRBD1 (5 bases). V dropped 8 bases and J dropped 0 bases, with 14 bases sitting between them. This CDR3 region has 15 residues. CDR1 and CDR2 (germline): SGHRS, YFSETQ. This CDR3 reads CASRSQGATNEKLFF. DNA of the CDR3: TGCGCCAGTCGTAGCCAGGGCGCAACTAATGAAAAACTGTTTTTT.

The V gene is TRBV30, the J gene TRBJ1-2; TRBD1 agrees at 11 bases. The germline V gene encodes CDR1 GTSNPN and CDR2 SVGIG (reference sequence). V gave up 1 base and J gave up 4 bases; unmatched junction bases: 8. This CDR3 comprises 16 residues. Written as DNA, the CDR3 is TGTGCCTGGAGTGGGTGGACAGGGGGCGAAGGCTATGGCTACACCTTC. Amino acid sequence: CAWSGWTGGEGYGYTF.

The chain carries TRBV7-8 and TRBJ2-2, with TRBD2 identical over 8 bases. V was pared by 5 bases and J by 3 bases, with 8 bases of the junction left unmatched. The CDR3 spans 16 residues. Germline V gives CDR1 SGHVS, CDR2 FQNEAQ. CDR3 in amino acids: CASSPAGLGDTGELFF. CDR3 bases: TGTGCCAGCAGCCCTGCGGGACTAGGCGACACCGGGGAGCTGTTTTTT.

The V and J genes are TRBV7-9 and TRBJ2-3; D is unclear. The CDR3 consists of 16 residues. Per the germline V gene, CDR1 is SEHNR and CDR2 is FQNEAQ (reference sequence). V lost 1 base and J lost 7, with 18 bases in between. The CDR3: CASSLVAGRGVYTQYF. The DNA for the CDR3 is TGTGCCAGCAGCTTAGTAGCAGGACGAGGAGTGTATACGCAGTATTTT.

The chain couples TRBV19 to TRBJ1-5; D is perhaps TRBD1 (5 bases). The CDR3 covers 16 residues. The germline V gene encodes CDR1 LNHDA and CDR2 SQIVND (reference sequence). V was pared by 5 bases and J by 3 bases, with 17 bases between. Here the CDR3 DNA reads TGTGCCAGTAGTCCACGGGACGGAAGATCCAATCAGCCCCAGCATTTT. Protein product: CASSPRDGRSNQPQHF.

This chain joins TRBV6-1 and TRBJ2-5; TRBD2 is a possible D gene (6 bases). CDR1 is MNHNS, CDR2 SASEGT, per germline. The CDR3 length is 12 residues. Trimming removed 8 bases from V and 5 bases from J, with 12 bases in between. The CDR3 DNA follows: TGTGCCAGCCAAACGGCGGGGGAGACCCAGTACTTC. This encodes CASQTAGETQYF.

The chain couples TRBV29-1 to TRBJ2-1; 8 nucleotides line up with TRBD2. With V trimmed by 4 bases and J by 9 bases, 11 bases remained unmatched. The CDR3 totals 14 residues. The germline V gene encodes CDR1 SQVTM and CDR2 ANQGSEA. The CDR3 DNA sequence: TGCAGCGTTGGGCGGGGGGTAAATCTCGTTGAGCAGTTCTTC. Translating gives CSVGRGVNLVEQFF.

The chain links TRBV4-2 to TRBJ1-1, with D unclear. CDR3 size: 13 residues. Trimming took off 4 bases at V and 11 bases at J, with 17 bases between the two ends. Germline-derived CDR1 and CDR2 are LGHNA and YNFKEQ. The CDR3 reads CASSPTDVMVAFF. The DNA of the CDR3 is TGTGCCAGCAGCCCTACGGACGTGATGGTCGCTTTCTTT.

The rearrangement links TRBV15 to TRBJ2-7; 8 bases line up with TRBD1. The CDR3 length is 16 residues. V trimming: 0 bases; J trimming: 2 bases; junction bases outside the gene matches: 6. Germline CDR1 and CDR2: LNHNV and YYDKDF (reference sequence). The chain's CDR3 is CATSRDRGTGPYEQYF. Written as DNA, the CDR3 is TGTGCCACCAGCAGAGATAGGGGGACAGGCCCCTACGAGCAGTACTTC.

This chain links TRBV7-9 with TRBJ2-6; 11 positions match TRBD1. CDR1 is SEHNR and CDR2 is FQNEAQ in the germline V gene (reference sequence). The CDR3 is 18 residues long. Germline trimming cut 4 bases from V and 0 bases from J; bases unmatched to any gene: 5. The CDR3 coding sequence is TGTGCCAGCAGCTCAAGGACAGGGGGCTTCTCTGGGGCCAACGTCCTGACTTTC. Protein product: CASSSRTGGFSGANVLTF.

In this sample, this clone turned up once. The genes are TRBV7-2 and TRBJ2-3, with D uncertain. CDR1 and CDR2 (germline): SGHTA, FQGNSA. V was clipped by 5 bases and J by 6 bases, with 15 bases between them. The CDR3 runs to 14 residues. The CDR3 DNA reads TGTGCCAGCAGCCCCAGCGATGTTGCGGATACGCAGTATTTT. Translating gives CASSPSDVADTQYF. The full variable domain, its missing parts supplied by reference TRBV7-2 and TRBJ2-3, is GAGVSQSPSNKVTEKGKDVELRCDPISGHTALYWYRQSLGQGLEFLIYFQGNSAPDKSGLPSDRFSAERTGGSVSTLTIQRTQQEDSAVYLCASSPSDVADTQYFGPGTRLTVL.

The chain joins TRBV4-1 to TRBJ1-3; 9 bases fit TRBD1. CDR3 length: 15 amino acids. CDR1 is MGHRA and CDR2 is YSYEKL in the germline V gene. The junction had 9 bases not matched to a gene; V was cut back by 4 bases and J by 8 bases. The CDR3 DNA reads TGCGCCAGCAGCCTATCCGGGACAGGGTCCGACACCATATATTTT. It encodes CASSLSGTGSDTIYF.

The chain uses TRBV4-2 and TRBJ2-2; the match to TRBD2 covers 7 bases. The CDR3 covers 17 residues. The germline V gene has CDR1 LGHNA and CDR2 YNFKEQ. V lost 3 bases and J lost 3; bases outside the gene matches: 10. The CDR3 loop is CASSHDAGTTDTGELFF. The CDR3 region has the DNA TGTGCCAGCAGCCACGACGCCGGGACTACTGACACCGGGGAGCTGTTTTTT.

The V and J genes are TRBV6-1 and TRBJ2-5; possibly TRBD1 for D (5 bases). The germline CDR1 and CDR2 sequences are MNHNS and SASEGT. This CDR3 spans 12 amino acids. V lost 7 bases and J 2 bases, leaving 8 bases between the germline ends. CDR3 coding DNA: TGTGCCAGCATGCGACAGCAAGAGACCCAGTACTTC. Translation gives CASMRQQETQYF.

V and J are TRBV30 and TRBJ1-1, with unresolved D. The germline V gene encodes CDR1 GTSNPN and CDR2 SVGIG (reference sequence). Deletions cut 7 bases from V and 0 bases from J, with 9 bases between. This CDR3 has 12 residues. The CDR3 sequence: CASERLNTEAFF. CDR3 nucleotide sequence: TGTGCCTCAGAAAGGTTGAACACTGAAGCTTTCTTT.

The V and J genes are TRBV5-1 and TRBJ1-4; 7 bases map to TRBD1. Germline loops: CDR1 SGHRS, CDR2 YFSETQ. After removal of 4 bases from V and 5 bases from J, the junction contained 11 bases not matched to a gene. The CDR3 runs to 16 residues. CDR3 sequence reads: CASSRLSSGGNEKLFF. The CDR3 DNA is TGCGCCAGCAGCCGTTTGTCCTCAGGGGGGAATGAAAAACTGTTTTTT.

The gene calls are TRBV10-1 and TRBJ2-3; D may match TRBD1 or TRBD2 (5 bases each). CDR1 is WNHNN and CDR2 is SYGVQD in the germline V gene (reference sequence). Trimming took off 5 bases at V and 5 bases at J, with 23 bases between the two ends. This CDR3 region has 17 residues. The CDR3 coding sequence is TGCGCCAGCAGTAACAGACCCGGGACCTCTTGGGGAGATACGCAGTATTTT. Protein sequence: CASSNRPGTSWGDTQYF.

The CDR3 DNA sequence: TGCGCCAGCAGCCCTACCGGACAGTCTGGGTCCTATAATTCACCCCTCCACTTT. Translating gives CASSPTGQSGSYNSPLHF. The chain recombines TRBV4-1 with TRBJ1-6; possible D gene TRBD1, 6 bases. Germline CDR1 MGHRA, CDR2 YSYEKL. The CDR3 consists of 18 residues. The V end was cut by 4 bases, the J end by 1 base, with 17 bases between.